The rows below give T cell receptor beta chains drawn from one sample of a study of cytomegalovirus exposure and HLA in healthy donors. Profiled with immunoSEQ multiplex PCR; TCRdb holds only in-frame clones, not every one. The table gives about 130,000 clones; the top ten clones make up 1.5% to 2% of it. Sequenced: PBMCs. The origin of the receptors is a man between 18 and 29 years old in good health and CMV-seronegative. The conserved cysteine and the conserved F or W are not part of the CDR3 here.

TRBV18,ASSPFFEEIGNTIY
TRBV5-1,ASSSELGGSSGANVLT
TRBV9,ASSVPDYGGADTQY
TRBV6-1,ASSVTSGSTDTQY
TRBV29-1,SVDWTGNTEAF
TRBV19,ASSIGRGGSDYGYT
TRBV13,ASSFPHGGAGYEQY
TRBV11-2,ASRLRTAGGEKLF
TRBV28,ATKTLTGGRRERFYTGELF
TRBV14,ASSHPGQGGDEQF
TRBV16,ASSQSPGSYEQY
TRBV14,ASSQARYEQY
TRBV6-5,ASRESRANGELF
TRBV28,ASRNPQTRAGELF
TRBV6-1,ASTGPGQSYGYT
TRBV6-5,ASRDRLQQY
TRBV6-1,ASSVEGVTSGVTDTQY
TRBV7-2,ASSLLAYEQY
TRBV7-8,ASSTGQSSYNEQF
TRBV5-4,ASSPDPQGDTQY
TRBV29-1,SVSTGGATNEKLF
TRBV5-6,ASSWGQVASYNSPLH
TRBV2,ASSVFYEQY
TRBV18,ASSPLGGTGLSTQY
TRBV7-9,ASSLAGTGSHEQY
TRBV5-1,ASSLLQSDEQF
TRBV27,ASSESGGLYEQY
TRBV28,ASSLGQGLSYEQY
TRBV28,ASTTGGLAF
TRBV5-1,ASSLHLTLAVRGDTQY
TRBV19,ASSSIRTGGELF
TRBV19,ASSRRTGGDGTEAF
TRBV6-1,ASSTGGSNEKLF
TRBV2,ASRNSGTSSEQY
TRBV6-5,ANPKTGGDGYT
TRBV28,ASSLTVSGANVLT
TRBV27,ASSWRGNTEAF
TRBV10-3,AIRNQGGTEAF